Each of the 9 T cell receptor beta chains below was sequenced from the same sample in a study of T-cell memory formation after mild COVID-19. TCRdb analysed the 5' RACE reads with MiXCR anew, one entry per CDR3 protein. The top ten hold approximately 12% of the sample, which has approximately 570,000 distinct CDR3 sequences, over 15% seen once. Material for sequencing was PBMCs or a T cell subset sorted from them (not recorded which). Every receptor here comes from an adult woman who had mild COVID-19 (a few samples of this study predate the infection). Cell type and time point are not known.

The chain has TRBV6-5 and TRBJ1-6; TRBD1 might be the D (5 bases). Germline V gene sequence: CDR1 MNHEY, CDR2 SVGAGI. The CDR3 is 14 amino acids. Trimming stripped 10 bases from V and 10 bases from J, with 20 bases between. CDR3 in amino acids: CATGGRDLRSPLHF. CDR3 DNA: TGTGCCACCGGAGGACGGGACCTACGATCACCCCTCCACTTT.

This clonotype occurred a few times. V gene TRBV5-1 combines with J gene TRBJ1-5, with a tentative D call TRBD1 (5 bases). The V end was cut by 3 bases, the J end by 3 bases, with 22 bases between. The CDR3 is 18 amino acids. Germline CDR1 reads SGHRS; CDR2 reads YFSETQ. DNA of the CDR3: TGCGCCAGCAGCTATCCTAGCCCTTCGGGGGATAACAATCAGCCCCAGCATTTT. Translating gives CASSYPSPSGDNNQPQHF.

The rearrangement joins TRBV7-2 to TRBJ2-7; D is uncertain. CDR3 size: 12 residues. Between the trimmed V and J ends, which lost 5 bases and 6 bases, there was a span of 11 bases. CDR1 SGHTA and CDR2 FQGNSA come from the germline V gene. Here the CDR3 reads CASSALYSEQYF. Written as DNA, the CDR3 is TGTGCCAGCAGCGCCCTATACTCCGAGCAGTACTTC.

A few counts support this clonotype. The genes are TRBV3-1 and TRBJ2-2; maybe TRBD2 (5 bases). V gave up 4 bases and J gave up 9 bases, with 24 bases separating them. The CDR3 covers 17 residues. Germline V lookup: CDR1 LGHDT, CDR2 YNNKEL (reference sequence). The CDR3 loop is CASSRSERDTYLRELFF. CDR3 nucleotides: TGTGCCAGCAGCCGTTCGGAACGGGATACCTATTTGCGGGAGCTGTTTTTT.

There are many counts of this clonotype. V usage is TRBV24-1 and J usage is TRBJ2-1, with 15 bases identical to TRBD2. The CDR3 extends over 16 amino acids. Trimming took 3 bases from V and 7 from J; bases not matched to a gene: 3. CDR1 and CDR2 (germline): KGHDR, SFDVKD. As DNA, the CDR3 is TGTGCCACCAGTGATCGGACTAGCGGGAGGGGGAATGAGCAGTTCTTC. This codes for CATSDRTSGRGNEQFF.

This clonotype was seen only once. V gene TRBV5-1 combines with J gene TRBJ2-7, with D unclear. Per the germline V gene, CDR1 is SGHRS and CDR2 is YFSETQ. The V and J ends lost 0 bases and 0 bases respectively, with 10 bases between them. The CDR3 loop spans 15 amino acids. DNA for the CDR3: TGCGCCAGCAGCTTGGATACGCTAAGCTCCTACGAGCAGTACTTC. It yields the protein CASSLDTLSSYEQYF.

This clonotype has just a few counts. Sequence at one end of the junction differs from germline and may be a read error. This rearrangement joins TRBV5-6 to TRBJ2-5, with D possibly TRBD1 on 6 matching bases. CDR1 is SGHDT and CDR2 is YYEEEE in the germline V gene. The CDR3 has 11 residues. The CDR3 DNA reads as TGTGCCAGCAGCCGCACAGGGCCCCCGAACTTC. Its protein product is CASSRTGPPNF.

This clonotype was counted only a few times. This chain uses TRBV6-5 with TRBJ2-1, with 11 positions matching TRBD2. Germline trimming cut 6 bases from V and 6 bases from J; bases unmatched to any gene: 10. The CDR3 covers 16 residues. Germline CDR1 is MNHEY and CDR2 is SVGAGI. The CDR3 spells CASSPYSSGGSNEQFF. The CDR3 DNA sequence: TGTGCCAGCAGCCCCTACTCTAGCGGGGGGAGCAATGAGCAGTTCTTC.

This clonotype was detected a few times. The chain employs TRBV11-2 and TRBJ2-1; D is unclear. CDR1 is SGHAT, CDR2 FQNNGV, per germline. V lost 0 bases and J lost 2, with 2 bases in between. The CDR3 extends over 13 amino acids. Here the CDR3 reads CASSLEPYNEQFF. In nucleotides, the CDR3 is TGTGCCAGCAGCTTAGAACCCTACAATGAGCAGTTCTTC.